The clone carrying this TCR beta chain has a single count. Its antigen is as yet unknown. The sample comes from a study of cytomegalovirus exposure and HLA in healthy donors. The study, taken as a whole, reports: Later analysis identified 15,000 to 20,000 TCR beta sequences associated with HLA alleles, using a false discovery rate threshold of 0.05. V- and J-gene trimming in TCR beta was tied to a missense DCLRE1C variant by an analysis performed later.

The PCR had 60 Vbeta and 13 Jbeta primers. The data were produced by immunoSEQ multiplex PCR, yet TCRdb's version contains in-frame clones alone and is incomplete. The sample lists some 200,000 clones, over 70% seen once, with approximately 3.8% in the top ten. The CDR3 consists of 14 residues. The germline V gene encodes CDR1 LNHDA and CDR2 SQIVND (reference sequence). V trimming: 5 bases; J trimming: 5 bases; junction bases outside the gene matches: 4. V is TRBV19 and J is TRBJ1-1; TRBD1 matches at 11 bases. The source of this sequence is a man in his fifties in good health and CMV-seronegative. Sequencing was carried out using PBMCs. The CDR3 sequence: CASSLGTGGTEAFF. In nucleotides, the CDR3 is TGTGCCAGTAGTCTCGGGACAGGGGGAACTGAAGCTTTCTTT.